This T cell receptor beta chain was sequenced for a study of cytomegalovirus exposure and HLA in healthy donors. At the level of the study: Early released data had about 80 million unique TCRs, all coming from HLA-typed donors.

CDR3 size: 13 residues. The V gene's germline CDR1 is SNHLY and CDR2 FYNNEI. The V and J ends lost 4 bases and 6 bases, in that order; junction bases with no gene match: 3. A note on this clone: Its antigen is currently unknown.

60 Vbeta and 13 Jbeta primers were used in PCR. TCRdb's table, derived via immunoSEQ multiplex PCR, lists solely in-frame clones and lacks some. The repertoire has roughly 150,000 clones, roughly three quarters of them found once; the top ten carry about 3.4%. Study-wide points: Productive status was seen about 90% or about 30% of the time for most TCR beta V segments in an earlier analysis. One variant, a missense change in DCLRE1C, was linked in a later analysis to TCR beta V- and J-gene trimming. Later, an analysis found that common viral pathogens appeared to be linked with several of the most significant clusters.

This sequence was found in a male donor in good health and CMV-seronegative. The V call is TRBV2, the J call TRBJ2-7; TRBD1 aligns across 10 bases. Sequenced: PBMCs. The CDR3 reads CASSGDRGGEQYF. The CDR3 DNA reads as TGTGCCAGCAGTGGGGACAGGGGAGGCGAGCAGTACTTC.